This TCR beta chain was sequenced in a study of cytomegalovirus exposure and HLA in healthy donors. The wider study: The 110 million or so unique TCR beta sequences, from around 200 million T cells, were found by an earlier analysis.

The CDR3 length is 13 residues. The V segment lost 6 bases and the J segment 0 bases; nucleotides outside the gene matches: 1. From germline, CDR1 is SQVTM and CDR2 ANQGSEA. Healthy bone marrow donors formed the donor group. Study observations and caveats: In an earlier analysis, productive rearrangement rates for most beta V segments clustered near 87% or 30%.

As for this clone: Its antigen is unidentified.

The study ran its PCR with 60 Vbeta and 13 Jbeta primers. Data came from immunoSEQ multiplex PCR; TCRdb stores just in-frame clones and leaves some out. The sample shows around 130,000 clones, 60% to 80% of them seen only once. The V gene is TRBV29-1, the J gene TRBJ2-3, with 9 positions matching TRBD2. The TCR comes from a man aged 50-59 years in good health and CMV-seronegative. Source material: PBMCs. CDR3 protein: CSVTSGSTDTQYF. In DNA, the CDR3 is TGCAGCGTGACTAGCGGAAGCACAGATACGCAGTATTTT.